The 2 T cell receptor beta chains presented below share a single source sample, sequenced in a study of T cell changes during pregnancy in multiple sclerosis. The method was immunoSEQ multiplex PCR; TCRdb's version includes in-frame clones alone and lacks a portion of them. The data contain approximately 50,000 clones, roughly nine tenths of them singletons. The source was CD8+ T cells from peripheral blood mononuclear cells, collected after pregnancy. These receptors originate from a female donor with multiple sclerosis, enrolled in a pregnancy study.

This chain links TRBV19 with TRBJ1-1, with D hard to call. Between the trimmed V and J ends, which lost 6 bases and 3 bases, there was a span of 8 bases. This CDR3 contains 12 residues. Germline CDR1 LNHDA, CDR2 SQIVND (reference sequence). CDR3 residues: CASSPLHTEAFF. The CDR3 DNA reads as TGTGCCAGTAGCCCCCTCCACACTGAAGCTTTCTTT.

The chain is built from TRBV27 and TRBJ1-1; D is unresolved. Germline V lookup: CDR1 MNHEY, CDR2 SMNVEV (reference sequence). The CDR3 runs to 13 residues. V was cut by 6 bases and J by 0 bases, with 8 bases left in between. CDR3: CASRPPVNTEAFF. The CDR3 coding sequence is TGTGCCAGCAGACCACCAGTGAACACTGAAGCTTTCTTT.